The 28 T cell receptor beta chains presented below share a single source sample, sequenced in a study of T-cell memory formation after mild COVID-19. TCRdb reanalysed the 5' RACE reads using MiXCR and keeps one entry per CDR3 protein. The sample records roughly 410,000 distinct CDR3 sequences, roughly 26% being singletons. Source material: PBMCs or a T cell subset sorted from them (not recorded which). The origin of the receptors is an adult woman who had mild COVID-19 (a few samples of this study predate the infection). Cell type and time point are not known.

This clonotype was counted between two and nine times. CDR3 nucleotides: TGTGCCAGCAGCCAAGAAAGGACTAGCGGCTGGGATGAGCAGTTCTTC. Protein product: CASSQERTSGWDEQFF. V usage is TRBV4-2 and J usage is TRBJ2-1, with 10 positions matching TRBD2. CDR3 length: 16 residues. Losses at the gene ends were 0 bases for V and 8 bases for J; bases not matched to a gene: 7. The germline V gene has CDR1 LGHNA and CDR2 YNFKEQ.

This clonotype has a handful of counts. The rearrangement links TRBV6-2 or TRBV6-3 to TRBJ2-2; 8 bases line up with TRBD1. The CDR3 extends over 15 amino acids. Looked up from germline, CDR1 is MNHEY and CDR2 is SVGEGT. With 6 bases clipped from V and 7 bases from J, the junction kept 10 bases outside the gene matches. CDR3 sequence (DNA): TGTGCCAGCAGCTTCACCGGACAGGGACGCGGGGAGCTGTTTTTT. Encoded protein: CASSFTGQGRGELFF.

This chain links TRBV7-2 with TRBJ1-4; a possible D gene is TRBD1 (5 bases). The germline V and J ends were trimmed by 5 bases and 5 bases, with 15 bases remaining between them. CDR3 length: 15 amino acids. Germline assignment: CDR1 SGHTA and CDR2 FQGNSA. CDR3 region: CASSTGRVQNEKLFF. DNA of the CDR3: TGTGCCAGCAGCACGGGACGCGTTCAGAATGAAAAACTGTTTTTT.

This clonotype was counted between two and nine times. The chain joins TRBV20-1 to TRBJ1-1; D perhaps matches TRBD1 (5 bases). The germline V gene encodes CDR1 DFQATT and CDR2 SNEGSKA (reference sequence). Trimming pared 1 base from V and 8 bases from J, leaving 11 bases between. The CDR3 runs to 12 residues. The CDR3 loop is CSARGTNEEAFF. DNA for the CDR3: TGCAGTGCTAGAGGGACAAATGAGGAAGCTTTCTTT.

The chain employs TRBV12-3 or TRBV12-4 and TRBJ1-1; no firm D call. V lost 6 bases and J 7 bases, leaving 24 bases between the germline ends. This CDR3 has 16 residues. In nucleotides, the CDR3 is TGTGCCAGCAGCATGGGGTCCGGGAGGACGAAACTTGAAGCTTTCTTT. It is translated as CASSMGSGRTKLEAFF.

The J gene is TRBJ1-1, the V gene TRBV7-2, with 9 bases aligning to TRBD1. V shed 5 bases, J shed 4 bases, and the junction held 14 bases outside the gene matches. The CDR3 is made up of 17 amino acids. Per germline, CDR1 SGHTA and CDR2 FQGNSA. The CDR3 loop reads CASSPSRDRVRATEAFF. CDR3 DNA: TGTGCCAGCAGCCCGTCCCGGGACAGGGTCCGGGCCACTGAAGCTTTCTTT.

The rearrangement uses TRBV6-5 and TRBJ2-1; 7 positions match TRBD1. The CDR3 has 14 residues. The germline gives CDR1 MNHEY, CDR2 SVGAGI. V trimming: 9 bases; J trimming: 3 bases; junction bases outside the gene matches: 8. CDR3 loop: CASGLGTVYNEQFF. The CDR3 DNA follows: TGTGCCAGTGGGTTGGGGACAGTCTACAATGAGCAGTTCTTC.

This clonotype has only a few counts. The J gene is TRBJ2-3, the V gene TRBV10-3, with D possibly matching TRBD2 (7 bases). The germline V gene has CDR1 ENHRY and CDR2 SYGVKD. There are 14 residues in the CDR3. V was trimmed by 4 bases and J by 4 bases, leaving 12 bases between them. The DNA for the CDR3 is TGTGCCATCAGTGGAGGGGGGGCTTCAGATACGCAGTATTTT. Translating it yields CAISGGGASDTQYF.

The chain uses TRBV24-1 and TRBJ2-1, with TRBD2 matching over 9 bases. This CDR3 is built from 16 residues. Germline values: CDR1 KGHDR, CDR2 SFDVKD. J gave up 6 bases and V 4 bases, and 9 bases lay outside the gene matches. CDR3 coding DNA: TGTGCCACCAGTGACTGGGTAGCGGGAGAGTTCAATGAGCAGTTCTTC. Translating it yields CATSDWVAGEFNEQFF.

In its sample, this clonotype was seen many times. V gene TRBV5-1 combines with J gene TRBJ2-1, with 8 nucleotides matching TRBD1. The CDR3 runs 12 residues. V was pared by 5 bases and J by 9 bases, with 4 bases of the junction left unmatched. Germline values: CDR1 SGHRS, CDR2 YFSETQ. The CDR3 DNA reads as TGCGCCAGCAGAGGGCAGGGGGCTGAGCAGTTCTTC. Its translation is CASRGQGAEQFF.

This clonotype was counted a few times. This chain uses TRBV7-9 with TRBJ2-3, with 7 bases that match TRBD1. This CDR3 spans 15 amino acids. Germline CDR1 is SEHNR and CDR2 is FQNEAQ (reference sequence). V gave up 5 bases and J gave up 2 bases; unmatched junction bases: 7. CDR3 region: CASSQSTGLTDTQYF. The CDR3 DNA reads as TGTGCCAGCAGCCAATCGACAGGGCTCACAGATACGCAGTATTTT.

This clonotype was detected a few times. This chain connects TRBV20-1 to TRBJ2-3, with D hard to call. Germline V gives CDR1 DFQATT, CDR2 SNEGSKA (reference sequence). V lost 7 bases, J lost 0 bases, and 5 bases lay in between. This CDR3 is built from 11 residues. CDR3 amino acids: CSGVSTDTQYF. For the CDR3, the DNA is TGCAGTGGGGTCAGCACAGATACGCAGTATTTT.

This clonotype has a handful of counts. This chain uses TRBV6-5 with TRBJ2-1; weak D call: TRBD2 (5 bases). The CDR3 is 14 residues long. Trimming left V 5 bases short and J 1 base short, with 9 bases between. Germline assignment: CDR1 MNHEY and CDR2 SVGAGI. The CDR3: CASSTGWSYNEQFF. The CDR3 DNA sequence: TGTGCCAGCAGTACGGGGTGGTCCTACAATGAGCAGTTCTTC.

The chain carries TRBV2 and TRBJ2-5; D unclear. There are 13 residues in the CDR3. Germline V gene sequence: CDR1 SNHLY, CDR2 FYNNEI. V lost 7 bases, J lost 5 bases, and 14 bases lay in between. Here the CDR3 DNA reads TGTGCCAGCAAGCCACGCTTTAGGGAGACCCAGTACTTC. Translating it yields CASKPRFRETQYF.

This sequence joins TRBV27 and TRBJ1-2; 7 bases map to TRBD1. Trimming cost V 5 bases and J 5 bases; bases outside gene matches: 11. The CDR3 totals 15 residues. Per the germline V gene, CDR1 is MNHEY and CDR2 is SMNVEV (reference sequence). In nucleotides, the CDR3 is TGTGCCAGCAGTCCATCGACAGGGAAGGGGTATGGCTACACCTTC. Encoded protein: CASSPSTGKGYGYTF.

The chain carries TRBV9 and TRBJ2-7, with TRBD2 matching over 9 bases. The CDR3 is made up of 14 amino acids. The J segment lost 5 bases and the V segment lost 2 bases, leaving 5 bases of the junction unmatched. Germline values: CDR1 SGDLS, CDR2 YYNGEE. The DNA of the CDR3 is TGTGCCAGCAGCGTTAGCGGGAGTGTTGACGAGCAGTACTTC. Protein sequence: CASSVSGSVDEQYF.

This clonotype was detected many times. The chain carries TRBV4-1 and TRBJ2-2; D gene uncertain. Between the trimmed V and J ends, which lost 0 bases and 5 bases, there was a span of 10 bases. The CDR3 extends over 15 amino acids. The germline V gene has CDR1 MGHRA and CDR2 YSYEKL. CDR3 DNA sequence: TGCGCCAGCAGCCAAGATTTAGGTTTAACCGGGGAGCTGTTTTTT. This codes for CASSQDLGLTGELFF.

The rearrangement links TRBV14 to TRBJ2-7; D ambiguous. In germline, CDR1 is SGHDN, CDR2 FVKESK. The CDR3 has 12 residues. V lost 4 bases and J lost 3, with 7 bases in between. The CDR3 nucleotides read TGTGCCAGCAGCCTTCTCTACTACGAGCAGTACTTC. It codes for CASSLLYYEQYF.

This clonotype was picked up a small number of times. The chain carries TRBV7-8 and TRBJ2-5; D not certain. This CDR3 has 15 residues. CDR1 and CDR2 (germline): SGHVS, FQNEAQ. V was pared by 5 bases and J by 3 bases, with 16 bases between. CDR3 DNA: TGTGCCAGCAGCCCCCCGCGATTTGGGGAAGAGACCCAGTACTTC. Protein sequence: CASSPPRFGEETQYF.

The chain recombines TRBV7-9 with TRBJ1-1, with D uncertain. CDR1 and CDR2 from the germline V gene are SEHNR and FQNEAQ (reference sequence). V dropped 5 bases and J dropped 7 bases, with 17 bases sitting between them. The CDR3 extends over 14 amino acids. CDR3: CASSAIGPRSEAFF. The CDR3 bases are TGTGCCAGCAGCGCCATCGGCCCTAGGAGTGAAGCTTTCTTT.

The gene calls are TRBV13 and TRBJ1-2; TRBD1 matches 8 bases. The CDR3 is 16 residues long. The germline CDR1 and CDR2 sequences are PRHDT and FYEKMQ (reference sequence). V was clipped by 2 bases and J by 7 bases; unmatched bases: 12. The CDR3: CASSLRTGPEVRGYTF. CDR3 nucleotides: TGTGCCAGCAGCTTAAGGACAGGGCCAGAAGTTCGTGGCTACACCTTC.

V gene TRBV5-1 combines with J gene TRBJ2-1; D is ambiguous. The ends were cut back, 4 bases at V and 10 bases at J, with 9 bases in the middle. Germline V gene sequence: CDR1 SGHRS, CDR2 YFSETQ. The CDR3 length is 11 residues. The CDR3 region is CASSKNKEQFF. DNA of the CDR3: TGCGCCAGCAGCAAAAATAAAGAGCAGTTCTTC.

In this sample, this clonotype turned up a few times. CDR3: CATSRVQKDTEAFF. The CDR3 DNA reads as TGTGCCACCAGCAGAGTTCAAAAGGACACTGAAGCTTTCTTT. This chain uses TRBV15 with TRBJ1-1; the D is unclear. The germline gives CDR1 LNHNV, CDR2 YYDKDF (reference sequence). This CDR3 has 14 amino acids. The germline V and J ends were trimmed by 1 base and 3 bases, with 9 bases remaining between them.

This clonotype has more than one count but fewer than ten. CDR3 loop: CASSRGLAGVDEQFF. The CDR3, as DNA: TGTGCCAGCAGCCGAGGACTAGCGGGAGTCGATGAGCAGTTCTTC. The chain is built from TRBV7-9 and TRBJ2-1; the match to TRBD2 covers 13 bases. This CDR3 spans 15 amino acids. CDR1 and CDR2 (germline): SEHNR, FQNEAQ (reference sequence). J gave up 8 bases and V 5 bases, and 6 bases lay outside the gene matches. Complete variable domain (other parts from reference TRBV7-9 and TRBJ2-1): DTGVSQNPRHKITKRGQNVTFRCDPISEHNRLYWYRQTLGQGPEFLTYFQNEAQLEKSRLLSDRFSAERPKGSFSTLEIQRTEQGDSAMYLCASSRGLAGVDEQFFGPGTRLTVL.

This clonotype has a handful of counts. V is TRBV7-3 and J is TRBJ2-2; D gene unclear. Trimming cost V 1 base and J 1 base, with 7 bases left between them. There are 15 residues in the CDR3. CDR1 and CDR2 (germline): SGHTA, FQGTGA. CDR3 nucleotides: TGTGCCAGCAGCTTAAACCCCGAGAACACCGGGGAGCTGTTTTTT. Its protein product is CASSLNPENTGELFF.

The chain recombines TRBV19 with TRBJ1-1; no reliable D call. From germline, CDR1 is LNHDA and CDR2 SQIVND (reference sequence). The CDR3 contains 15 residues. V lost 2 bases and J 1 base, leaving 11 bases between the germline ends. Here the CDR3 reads CASSILLAGNTEAFF. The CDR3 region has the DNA TGTGCCAGTAGTATACTCCTGGCGGGGAACACTGAAGCTTTCTTT.

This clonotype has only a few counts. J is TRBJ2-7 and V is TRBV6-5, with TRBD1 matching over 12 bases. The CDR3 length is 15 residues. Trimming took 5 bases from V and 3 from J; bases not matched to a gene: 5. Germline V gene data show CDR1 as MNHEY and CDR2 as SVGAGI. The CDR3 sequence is CASSRGQGARYEQYF. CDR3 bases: TGTGCCAGCAGTCGGGGACAGGGGGCTCGCTACGAGCAGTACTTC.

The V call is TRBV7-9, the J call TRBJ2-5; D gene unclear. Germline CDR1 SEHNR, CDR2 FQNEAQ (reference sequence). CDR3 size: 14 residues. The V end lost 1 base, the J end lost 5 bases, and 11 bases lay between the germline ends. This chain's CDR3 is CASSLGGGAETQYF. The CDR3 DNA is TGTGCCAGCAGCTTAGGAGGCGGAGCGGAGACCCAGTACTTC.